This record covers a single TCR beta chain. Its antigen is undetermined. With a much larger clone just one base away, this may be a read error. Given the absence of the conserved phenylalanine or tryptophan at the CDR3 end, a read error is likely. This CDR3 comprises 13 residues. Germline CDR1 reads MNHNY; CDR2 reads SVGAGI (reference sequence). V was shortened by 0 bases and J by 5 bases, with 8 bases between the two germline ends. The data derive from a study of glioma-infiltrating T cells. Amplification of TCR alpha and beta CDR3 regions from RNA used iRepertoire nested multiplex PCR. One-step reverse transcription and amplification started from approximately 100-400 ng of tissue mRNA or PBMC total RNA. MiXCR was run by TCRdb on the multiplex PCR reads, yielding one entry per CDR3 protein. The repertoire includes under 200,000 distinct CDR3 sequences, more than 35% of them detected once, and roughly 5.4% sits in the top ten.

Study-level results: Tissue-blood divergence was below expectation in non-neoplastic patients, above in gliomas.

Sequencing was done on a sample of glioma tissue, nonneoplastic brain tissue, or PBMCs (not recorded which). The receptor was derived from a human donor with low-grade glioma or glioblastoma, undergoing nonglioma brain surgery, or in good health (not recorded which). This sequence joins TRBV6-6 and TRBJ2-7; D call uncertain. Here the CDR3 DNA reads TGTGCCAGCAGTTACTCCCCGACTCACGAGCAGTACCTC. It encodes CASSYSPTHEQYL.